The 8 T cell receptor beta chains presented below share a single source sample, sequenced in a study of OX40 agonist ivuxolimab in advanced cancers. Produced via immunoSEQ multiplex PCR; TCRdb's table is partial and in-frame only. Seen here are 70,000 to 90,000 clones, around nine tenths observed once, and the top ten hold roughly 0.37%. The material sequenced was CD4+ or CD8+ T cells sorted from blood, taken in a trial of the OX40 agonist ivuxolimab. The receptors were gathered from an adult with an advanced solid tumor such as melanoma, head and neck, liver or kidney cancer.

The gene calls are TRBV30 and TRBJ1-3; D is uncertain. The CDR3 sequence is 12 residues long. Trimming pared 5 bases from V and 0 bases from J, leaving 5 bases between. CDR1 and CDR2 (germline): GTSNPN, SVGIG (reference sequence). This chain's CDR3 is CAWVVSGNTIYF. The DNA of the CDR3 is TGTGCCTGGGTGGTCTCTGGAAACACCATATATTTT.

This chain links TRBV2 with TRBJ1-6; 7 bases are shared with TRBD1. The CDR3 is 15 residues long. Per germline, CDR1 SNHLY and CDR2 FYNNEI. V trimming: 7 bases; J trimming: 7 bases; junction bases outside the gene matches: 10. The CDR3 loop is CASIETGPENSPLHF. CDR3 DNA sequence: TGTGCCAGCATAGAGACAGGGCCTGAAAATTCACCCCTCCACTTT.

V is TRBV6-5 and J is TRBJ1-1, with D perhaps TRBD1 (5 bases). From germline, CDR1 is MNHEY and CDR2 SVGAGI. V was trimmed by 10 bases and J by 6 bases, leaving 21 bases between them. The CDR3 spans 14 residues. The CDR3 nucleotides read TGTGCCACCTACAGCCCTAGAGGGGAGTCTGAAGCTTTCTTT. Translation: CATYSPRGESEAFF.

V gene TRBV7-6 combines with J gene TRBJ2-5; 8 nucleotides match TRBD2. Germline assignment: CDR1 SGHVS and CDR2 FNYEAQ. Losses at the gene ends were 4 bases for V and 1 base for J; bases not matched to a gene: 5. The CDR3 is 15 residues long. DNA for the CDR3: TGTGCCAGCAGCTCCAGTGCGGGGGGCCAAGAGACCCAGTACTTC. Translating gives CASSSSAGGQETQYF.

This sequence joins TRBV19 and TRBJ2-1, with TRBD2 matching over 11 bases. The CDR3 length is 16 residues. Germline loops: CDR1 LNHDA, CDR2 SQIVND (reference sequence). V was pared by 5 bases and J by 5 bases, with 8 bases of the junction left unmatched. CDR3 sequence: CASSARLAGYHNEQFF. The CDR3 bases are TGTGCCAGTAGTGCTAGACTAGCGGGGTACCACAATGAGCAGTTCTTC.

The DNA of the CDR3 is TGTGCCTGGGAGCGGACACAGAACACTGAAGCTTTCTTT. It specifies CAWERTQNTEAFF. The V gene is TRBV30, the J gene TRBJ1-1, with D perhaps TRBD1 (5 bases). The length of the CDR3 is 13 residues. Germline CDR1 GTSNPN, CDR2 SVGIG (reference sequence). Trimming removed 5 bases from V and 1 base from J, with 11 bases in between. Combining the CDR3 with reference TRBV30 and TRBJ1-1 gives the whole variable domain SQTIHQWPATLVQPVGSPLSLECTVEGTSNPNLYWYRQAAGRGLQLLFYSVGIGQISSEVPQNLSASRPQDRQFILSSKKLLLSDSGFYLCAWERTQNTEAFFGQGTRLTVV.

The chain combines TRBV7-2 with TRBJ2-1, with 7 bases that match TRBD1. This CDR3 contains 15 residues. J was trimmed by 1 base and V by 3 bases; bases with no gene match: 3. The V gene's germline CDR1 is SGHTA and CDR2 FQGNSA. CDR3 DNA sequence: TGTGCCAGCAGCTTCCAACAGGGGTCCTACAATGAGCAGTTCTTC. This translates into CASSFQQGSYNEQFF.

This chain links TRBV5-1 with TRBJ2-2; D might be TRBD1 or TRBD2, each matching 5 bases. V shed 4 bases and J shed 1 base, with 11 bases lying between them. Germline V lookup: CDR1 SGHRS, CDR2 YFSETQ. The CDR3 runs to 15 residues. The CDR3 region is CASSQGTGNTGELFF. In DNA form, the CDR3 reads TGCGCCAGCAGCCAAGGGACGGGGAACACCGGGGAGCTGTTTTTT.